A single sample gave rise to the 8 T cell receptor beta chains below, sequenced in a study of blood T cell repertoires in COVID-19. Produced via immunoSEQ multiplex PCR; TCRdb's table is partial and in-frame only. Here the sample spans about 120,000 clones, around nine tenths being singletons. The specimen sequenced was peripheral blood. The receptors shown here come from a woman between 50 and 59 years old with active or convalescent COVID-19.

The chain is built from TRBV11-2 and TRBJ2-7; 8 bases map to TRBD2. Germline-derived CDR1 and CDR2 are SGHAT and FQNNGV. The junction had 7 bases not matched to a gene; V was cut back by 2 bases and J by 4 bases. The CDR3 sequence is 15 residues long. The CDR3 reads CASSLSSGSFYEQYF. CDR3 bases: TGTGCCAGCAGCTTATCCAGCGGGAGTTTTTACGAGCAGTACTTC.

This clone appeared a single time. The chain is built from TRBV6-2 or TRBV6-3 and TRBJ1-1; D not certain. Trimming cost V 3 bases and J 4 bases, with 9 bases left between them. Looked up from germline, CDR1 is MNHEY and CDR2 is SVGEGT. The CDR3 runs to 13 residues. The CDR3 sequence is CASSYVRATEAFF. CDR3 nucleotide sequence: TGTGCCAGCAGTTATGTGAGAGCCACTGAAGCTTTCTTT.

The chain uses TRBV24-1 and TRBJ1-4; D might be TRBD1 (5 bases). Germline-derived CDR1 and CDR2 are KGHDR and SFDVKD. This CDR3 is 15 amino acids long. V was pared by 4 bases and J by 4 bases, with 12 bases between. The CDR3 is CATSEVQGNNEKLFF. The CDR3, as DNA: TGTGCCACCAGTGAAGTCCAGGGCAATAATGAAAAACTGTTTTTT.

The chain is built from TRBV6-6 and TRBJ1-2; 9 nucleotides match TRBD1. Germline loops: CDR1 MNHNY, CDR2 SVGAGI (reference sequence). The V gene end was trimmed by 6 bases and the J gene end by 3 bases; junction bases not matched to a gene: 11. The CDR3 has 16 amino acids. The CDR3 protein is CASRDRTGGSDYGYTF. DNA for the CDR3: TGTGCCAGCAGGGACCGCACAGGGGGCAGTGACTATGGCTACACCTTC.

This chain connects TRBV19 to TRBJ1-1; D ambiguous. CDR1 and CDR2 (germline): LNHDA, SQIVND (reference sequence). Between the trimmed V and J ends, which lost 7 bases and 7 bases, there was a span of 16 bases. The CDR3 runs 13 residues. The CDR3 loop is CASKIGNAGEAFF. Written as DNA, the CDR3 is TGTGCCAGTAAAATCGGGAACGCAGGTGAAGCTTTCTTT.

This clone was recorded only once. The chain links TRBV28 to TRBJ2-1; D call uncertain. Germline CDR1 MDHEN, CDR2 SYDVKM. The CDR3 contains 11 residues. V lost 8 bases and J lost 7, with 9 bases in between. CDR3 DNA sequence: TGTGCCAGCCCCTCTCAGAATGAGCAGTTCTTC. Encoded protein: CASPSQNEQFF.

The gene calls are TRBV6-5 and TRBJ1-1; weak D call: TRBD1 (5 bases). CDR1 and CDR2 (germline): MNHEY, SVGAGI. The CDR3 has 12 amino acids. Trimming pared 6 bases from V and 5 bases from J, leaving 10 bases between. The CDR3 DNA sequence: TGTGCCAGCAGCCGCGGGGGGACTGAAGCTTTCTTT. Translation gives CASSRGGTEAFF.

The CDR3 bases are TGTGCCAGCAGTTATGGACAGGGATATGGAGATACGCAGTATTTT. It translates to CASSYGQGYGDTQYF. The chain uses TRBV6-6 and TRBJ2-3; TRBD1 matches at 8 bases. The germline CDR1 and CDR2 sequences are MNHNY and SVGAGI (reference sequence). Unmatched junction bases numbered 7, after V lost 3 bases and J lost 5 bases. This CDR3 comprises 15 residues.